Sequencing of this T cell receptor (beta chain) was carried out in a study of shared clonotypes between healthy human individuals. On the study more broadly: Each donor had three CD4 naive, three CD4 memory, two CD8 naive and one CD8 memory plate.

Each replicate PCR on the sorted subsets used roughly 210 ng DNA (approximately 27,000 T cell genomes). Sequenced by immunoSEQ multiplex PCR; TCRdb stores in-frame clones only, minus some. The sample has about 1,800,000 clones, about 95% seen once; the top ten hold 0.95% to 1.5%. Positive CCR7 selection of CD45RO-negative cells yielded the naive CD8 cells, and terminally differentiated effector memory CD45RA+ cells were excluded. V was pared by 5 bases and J by 1 base, with 8 bases of the junction left unmatched. The CDR3 spans 15 residues. Germline V lookup: CDR1 SGHVS, CDR2 FQNEAQ. The TCR comes from a man aged 18 to 29 in good health. The sequenced sample was naive CD8+ T cells sorted from blood. The gene calls are TRBV7-8 and TRBJ2-7; 7 bases are a match to TRBD2. The DNA of the CDR3 is TGTGCCAGCAGCCAACAGCGGGACGCATCCTACGAGCAGTACTTC. It yields the protein CASSQQRDASYEQYF.